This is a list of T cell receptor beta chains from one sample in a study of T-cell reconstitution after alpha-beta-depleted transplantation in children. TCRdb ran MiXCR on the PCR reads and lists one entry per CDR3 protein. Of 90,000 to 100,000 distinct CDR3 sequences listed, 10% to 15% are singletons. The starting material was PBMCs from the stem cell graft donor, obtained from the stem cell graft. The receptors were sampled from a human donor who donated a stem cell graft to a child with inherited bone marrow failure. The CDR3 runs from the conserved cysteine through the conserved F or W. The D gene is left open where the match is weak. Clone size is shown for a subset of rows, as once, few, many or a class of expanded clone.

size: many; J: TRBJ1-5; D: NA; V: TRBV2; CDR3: CASSFLGDNQPQHF; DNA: TGTGCCAGCAGTTTCCTAGGAGATAATCAGCCCCAGCATTTT
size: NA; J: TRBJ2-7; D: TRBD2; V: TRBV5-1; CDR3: CASSLGASGNEQYF; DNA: TGCGCCAGCAGCTTGGGTGCTAGCGGGAACGAGCAGTACTTC
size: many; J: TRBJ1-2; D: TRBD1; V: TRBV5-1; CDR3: CASSSLPGQGGGYTF; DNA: TGCGCCAGCAGCTCCCTACCCGGACAGGGCGGGGGCTACACCTTC
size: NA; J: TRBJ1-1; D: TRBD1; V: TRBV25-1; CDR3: CASSDGTGVSGNTEAFF; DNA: TGTGCCAGCAGTGACGGGACAGGGGTAAGTGGGAACACTGAAGCTTTCTTT
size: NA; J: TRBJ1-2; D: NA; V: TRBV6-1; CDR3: CASSRTDHYGYTF; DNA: TGTGCCAGCAGCAGGACGGACCACTATGGCTACACCTTC
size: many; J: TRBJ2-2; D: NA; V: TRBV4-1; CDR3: CASSQGGSSIGELFF; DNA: TGCGCCAGCAGCCAAGGGGGCAGTTCGATCGGGGAGCTGTTTTTT
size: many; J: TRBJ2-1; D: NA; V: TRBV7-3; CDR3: CASSPRGGLGRNEQFF; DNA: TGTGCCAGCAGCCCGAGGGGGGGACTGGGCCGGAATGAGCAGTTCTTC
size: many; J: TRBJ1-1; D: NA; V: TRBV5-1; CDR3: CASRARDTMNTEAFF; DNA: TGCGCCAGCAGGGCGCGGGACACTATGAACACTGAAGCTTTCTTT
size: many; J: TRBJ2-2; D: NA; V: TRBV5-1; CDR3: CASSLTGWNTGELFF; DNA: TGCGCCAGCAGCTTGACAGGGTGGAACACCGGGGAGCTGTTTTTT
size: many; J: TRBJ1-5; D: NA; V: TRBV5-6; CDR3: CASSTGGRTDQPQHF; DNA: TGTGCCAGCAGCACTGGGGGCCGGACCGATCAGCCCCAGCATTTT
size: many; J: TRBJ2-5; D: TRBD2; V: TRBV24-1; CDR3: CATSAVEKGLAGGLYQETQYF; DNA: TGTGCCACCAGTGCCGTTGAGAAAGGACTAGCGGGAGGACTGTACCAAGAGACCCAGTACTTC
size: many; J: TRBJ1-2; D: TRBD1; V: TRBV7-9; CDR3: CASSEGTGFGYTF; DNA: TGTGCTAGCAGCGAAGGGACAGGATTCGGCTACACCTTC
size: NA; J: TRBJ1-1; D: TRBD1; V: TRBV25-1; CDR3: CASSELHNPGTGGSEAFF; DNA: TGTGCCAGCAGTGAATTACATAACCCGGGGACAGGGGGTTCTGAAGCTTTCTTT
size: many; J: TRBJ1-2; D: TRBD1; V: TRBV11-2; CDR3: CASSSRTGNYGYTF; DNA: TGTGCCAGCAGCTCCCGGACAGGAAACTATGGCTACACCTTC
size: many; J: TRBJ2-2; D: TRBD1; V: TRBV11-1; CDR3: CASSYRGTAGELFF; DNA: TGTGCCAGCAGCTACAGGGGAACTGCCGGGGAGCTGTTTTTT
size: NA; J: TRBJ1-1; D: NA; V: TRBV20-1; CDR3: CSASEGVETEAFF; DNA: TGCAGTGCTAGTGAGGGGGTAGAGACTGAAGCTTTCTTT
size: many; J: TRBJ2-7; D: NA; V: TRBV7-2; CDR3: CASSSLGGLYEQYF; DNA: TGTGCCAGCAGCTCCCTCGGGGGGCTCTACGAGCAGTACTTC
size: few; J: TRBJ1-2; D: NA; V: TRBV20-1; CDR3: CSAGGNGYTF; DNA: TGCAGTGCGGGTGGGAATGGCTACACCTTC
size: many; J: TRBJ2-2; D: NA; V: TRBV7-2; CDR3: CASSLGLNTGELFF; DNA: TGTGCCAGCAGCTTAGGACTGAACACCGGGGAGCTGTTTTTT
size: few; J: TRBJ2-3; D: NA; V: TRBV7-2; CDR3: CASSLGSPADTQYF; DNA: TGTGCCAGCAGCTTAGGGAGCCCGGCAGATACGCAGTATTTT
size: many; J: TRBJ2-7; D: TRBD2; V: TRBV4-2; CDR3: CASSQYLGAGGLYEQYF; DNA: TGTGCCAGCAGCCAATATCTCGGAGCGGGAGGTCTCTACGAGCAGTACTTC
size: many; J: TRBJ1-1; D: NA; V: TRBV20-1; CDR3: CSASWTSWNPEAFF; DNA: TGCAGTGCTAGCTGGACCTCTTGGAACCCTGAAGCTTTCTTT
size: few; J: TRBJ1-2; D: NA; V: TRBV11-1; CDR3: CASSAYSKGGYTF; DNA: TGTGCCAGCAGCGCCTACTCCAAGGGGGGCTACACCTTC
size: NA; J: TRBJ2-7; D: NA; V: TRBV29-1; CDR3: CSVQPGLPPGEQYF; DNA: TGCAGCGTCCAACCGGGACTCCCTCCCGGCGAGCAGTACTTC
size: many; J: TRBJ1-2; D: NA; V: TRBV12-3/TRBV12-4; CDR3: CASAPLGYGYTF; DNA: TGTGCCAGCGCACCTCTGGGGTATGGCTACACCTTC
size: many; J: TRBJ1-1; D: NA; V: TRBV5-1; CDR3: CASSLGPTNTEAFF; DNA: TGCGCCAGCAGCTTGGGACCGACGAACACTGAAGCTTTCTTT
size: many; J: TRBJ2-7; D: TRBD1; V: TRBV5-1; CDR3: CASRATGFDEQYF; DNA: TGCGCCAGCAGGGCGACAGGGTTCGACGAGCAGTACTTC
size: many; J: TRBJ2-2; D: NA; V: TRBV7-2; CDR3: CASSLMSGTYAGELFF; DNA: TGTGCCAGCAGCTTAATGTCCGGGACATATGCCGGGGAGCTGTTTTTT
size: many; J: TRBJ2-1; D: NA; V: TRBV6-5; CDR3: CASSSVVQVYDEQFF; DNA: TGTGCCAGCAGTTCTGTAGTTCAGGTCTACGATGAGCAGTTCTTC
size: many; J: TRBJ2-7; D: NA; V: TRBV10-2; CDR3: CASSGGLEQYF; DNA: TGCGCCAGCAGTGGAGGTTTGGAGCAGTACTTC
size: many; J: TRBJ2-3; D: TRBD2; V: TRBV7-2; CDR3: CASRYSGGQDTQYF; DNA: TGTGCCAGCAGGTATAGCGGGGGTCAGGATACGCAGTATTTT
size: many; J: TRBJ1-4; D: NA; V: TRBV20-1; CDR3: CSEKSPDEKLFF; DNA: TGCAGTGAGAAGTCCCCGGACGAAAAACTGTTTTTT
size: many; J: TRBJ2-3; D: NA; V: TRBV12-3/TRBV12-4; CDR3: CASSRVPPSADTQYF; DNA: TGTGCCAGCAGCCGTGTCCCCCCCTCCGCAGATACGCAGTATTTT
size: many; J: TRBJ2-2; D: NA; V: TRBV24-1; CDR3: CATRRLPEGSGELFF; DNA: TGTGCCACCAGGCGCCTCCCCGAGGGGTCCGGGGAGCTGTTTTTT
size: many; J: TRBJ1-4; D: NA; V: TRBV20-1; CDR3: CSAIGGSNEKLFF; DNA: TGCAGTGCTATTGGGGGGAGTAATGAAAAACTGTTTTTT
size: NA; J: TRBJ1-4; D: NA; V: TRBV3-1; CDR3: CASSHADKQPGKLFF; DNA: TGTGCCAGCAGCCACGCTGACAAACAACCTGGAAAACTGTTTTTT
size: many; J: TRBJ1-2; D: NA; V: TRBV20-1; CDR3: CSARVVRGGGYTF; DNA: TGCAGTGCTAGAGTGGTCAGGGGAGGCGGCTACACCTTC
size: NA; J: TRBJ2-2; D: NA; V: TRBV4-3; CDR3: CASSQVPTATGELFF; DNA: TGCGCCAGCAGCCAAGTCCCGACCGCGACAGGGGAGCTGTTTTTT
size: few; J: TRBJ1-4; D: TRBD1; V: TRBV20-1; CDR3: CSASDRGAEKLFF; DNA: TGCAGTGCTAGCGACAGGGGTGCTGAAAAACTGTTTTTT
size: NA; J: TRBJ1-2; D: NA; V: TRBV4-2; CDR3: CASSPGGHCYTF; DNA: TGTGCCAGCAGCCCCGGGGGCCATTGCTACACCTTC
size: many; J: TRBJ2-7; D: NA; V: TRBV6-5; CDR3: CASSSRDRYEQYF; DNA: TGTGCCAGCAGTTCTAGGGATAGGTACGAGCAGTACTTC
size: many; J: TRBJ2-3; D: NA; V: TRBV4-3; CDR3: CASSQDRGGPDTQYF; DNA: TGCGCCAGCAGCCAAGATCGCGGAGGACCAGATACGCAGTATTTT
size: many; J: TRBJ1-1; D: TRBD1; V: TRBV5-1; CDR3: CASSGDRGNTEAFF; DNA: TGCGCCAGCAGCGGGGACAGGGGAAACACTGAAGCTTTCTTT
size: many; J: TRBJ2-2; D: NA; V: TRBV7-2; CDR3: CASSPRGATGELFF; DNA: TGTGCCAGCAGCCCCCGAGGAGCAACCGGGGAGCTGTTTTTT
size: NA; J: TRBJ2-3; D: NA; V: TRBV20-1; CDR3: CSGGQWTQYF; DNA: TGCAGTGGAGGCCAATGGACGCAGTATTTT
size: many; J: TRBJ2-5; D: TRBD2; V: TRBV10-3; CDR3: CAISDGGRALETQYF; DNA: TGTGCCATCAGTGACGGCGGGAGGGCCTTGGAGACCCAGTACTTC
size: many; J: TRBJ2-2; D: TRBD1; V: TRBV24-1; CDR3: CATSDSGTGVTGELFF; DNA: TGTGCCACCAGTGATTCCGGGACAGGGGTCACCGGGGAGCTGTTTTTT
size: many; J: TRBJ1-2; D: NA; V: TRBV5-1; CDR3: CASSLDTPNYGYTF; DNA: TGCGCCAGCAGCTTGGACACTCCTAACTATGGCTACACCTTC
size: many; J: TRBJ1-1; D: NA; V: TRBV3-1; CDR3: CASSQGRGYTEAFF; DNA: TGTGCCAGCAGCCAAGGGAGGGGGTACACTGAAGCTTTCTTT
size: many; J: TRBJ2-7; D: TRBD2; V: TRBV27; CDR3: CASSLSASGLSLYEQYF; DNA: TGTGCCAGCAGTTTATCGGCTAGCGGACTCTCCCTGTACGAGCAGTACTTC
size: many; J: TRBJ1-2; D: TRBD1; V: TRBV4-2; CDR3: CASSQEWRQGGYGYTF; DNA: TGTGCCAGCAGCCAAGAATGGAGGCAGGGGGGCTATGGCTACACCTTC
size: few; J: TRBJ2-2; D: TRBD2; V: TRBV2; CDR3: CTSSLQPEREENTGELFF; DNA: TGTACCAGCAGTCTCCAACCCGAGCGGGAGGAAAACACCGGGGAGCTGTTTTTT
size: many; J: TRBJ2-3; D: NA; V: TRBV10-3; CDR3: CAISDVGKGSDTQYF; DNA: TGTGCCATCAGCGATGTAGGGAAGGGGTCAGATACGCAGTATTTT
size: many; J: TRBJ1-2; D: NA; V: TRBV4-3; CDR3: CASSSSGGYGYTF; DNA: TGCGCCAGCAGCAGCTCGGGGGGCTATGGCTACACCTTC
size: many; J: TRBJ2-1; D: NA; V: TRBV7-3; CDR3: CASSFLGGEQFF; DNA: TGTGCCAGCAGCTTTCTGGGGGGAGAGCAGTTCTTC
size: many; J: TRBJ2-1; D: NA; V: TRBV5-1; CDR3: CASIRDREGEQFF; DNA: TGCGCCAGCATCCGAGACAGGGAGGGTGAGCAGTTCTTC
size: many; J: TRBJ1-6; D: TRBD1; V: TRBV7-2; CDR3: CASSSPDRGSDSPLHF; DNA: TGTGCCAGCAGCTCCCCGGACAGGGGGAGTGATTCACCCCTCCACTTT
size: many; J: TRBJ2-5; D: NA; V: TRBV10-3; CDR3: CAISEFREETQYF; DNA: TGTGCCATCAGTGAGTTCAGGGAAGAGACCCAGTACTTC
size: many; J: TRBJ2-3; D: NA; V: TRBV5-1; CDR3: CASSPSSPTDTQYF; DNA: TGCGCCAGCAGCCCCAGCAGCCCCACAGATACGCAGTATTTT
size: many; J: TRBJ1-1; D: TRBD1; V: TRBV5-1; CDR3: CASSKDREDTEAFF; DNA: TGCGCCAGCAGCAAGGACAGGGAGGACACTGAAGCTTTCTTT